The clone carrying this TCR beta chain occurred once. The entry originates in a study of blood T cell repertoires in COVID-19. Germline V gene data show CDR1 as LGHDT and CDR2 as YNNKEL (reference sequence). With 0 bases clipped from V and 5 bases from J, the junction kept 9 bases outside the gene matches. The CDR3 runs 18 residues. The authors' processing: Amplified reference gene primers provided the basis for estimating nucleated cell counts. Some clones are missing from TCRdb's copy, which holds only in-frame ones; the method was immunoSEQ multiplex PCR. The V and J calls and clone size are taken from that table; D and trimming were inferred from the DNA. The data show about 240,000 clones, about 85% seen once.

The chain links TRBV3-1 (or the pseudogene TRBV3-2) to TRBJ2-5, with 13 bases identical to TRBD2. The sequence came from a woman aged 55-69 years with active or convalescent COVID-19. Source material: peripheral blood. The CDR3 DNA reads TGTGCCAGCAGCCAAGAGGGTGTAGGACTAGCGGGAGATGAGACCCAGTACTTC. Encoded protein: CASSQEGVGLAGDETQYF.